The sequence of this T cell receptor beta chain was determined in a study of T-cell memory formation after mild COVID-19. In the study overall: Among the donors, TCR clusters were largely specific to each donor. The study's findings and limits: Contracting CD4+ clones lay largely in CM and EM, with CD8+ ones residing in EMRA. The authors left the SARS-CoV-2 specificity of second-wave clones peaking on day 37 unconfirmed.

Remarks on this clonotype: Its target is unknown.

5'RACE primed from the constant segment yielded TCR alpha and TCR beta cDNA libraries bearing sample barcodes and UMIs. MiXCR, run by TCRdb on the 5' RACE reads, gives a single entry per CDR3 protein. The sample comprises 150,000 to 200,000 distinct CDR3 sequences, roughly 31% of which are singletons, and around 11% rests with the top ten. With 5 bases removed from V and 3 bases from J, the gap between germline ends came to 23 bases. Germline CDR1 is SNHLY and CDR2 is FYNNEI. The CDR3 contains 18 residues. The receptor was isolated from an adult woman who had mild COVID-19 (a few samples of this study predate the infection). Cell type and time point are not known. Sequencing was carried out using PBMCs or a T cell subset sorted from them (not recorded which). V usage is TRBV2 and J usage is TRBJ2-1, with D possibly being TRBD2 (6 bases). The CDR3 DNA reads as TGTGCCAGCAGTCAAGGGTCCATAACGACGCGGGGCTACAATGAGCAGTTCTTC. Translation: CASSQGSITTRGYNEQFF. The full variable domain, completed using reference TRBV2 and TRBJ2-1, is EPEVTQTPSHQVTQMGQEVILRCVPISNHLYFYWYRQILGQKVEFLVSFYNNEISEKSEIFDDQFSVERPDGSNFTLKIRSTKLEDSAMYFCASSQGSITTRGYNEQFFGPGTRLTVL.